Following are 26 T cell receptor beta chains from one sample sequenced in a study of T-cell reconstitution after alpha-beta-depleted transplantation in children (dated by TCRdb to between 2015 and 2016). The library came from PCR. This sample was sequenced with an Illumina HiSeq 2500. TCR library preparation used molecular barcoding, with unique molecular identifiers applied to normalize quantification of the TCRbeta repertoire. TCRdb ran its own pipeline on the public reads, namely fastp trimming at Q25 and MiXCR clone calling, and kept in-frame beta chains. Rows are combined by CDR3 protein, so each entry shows the most common genes and DNA. Here the sample has hundreds of thousands of distinct CDR3 sequences; around a third occur a single time. The ten largest clones represent 2% to 3% of the sample. The source material was PBMCs from the stem cell graft donor, sampled from the stem cell graft. The receptors come from a human donor who donated a stem cell graft to a child with aplastic anemia.

This chain links TRBV6-2 or TRBV6-3 with TRBJ2-3, with 12 positions matching TRBD2. Trimming took 5 bases from V and 1 from J; bases not matched to a gene: 13. Germline CDR1 and CDR2: MNHEY and SVGEGT. The CDR3 sequence is 19 residues long. The CDR3 DNA reads as TGTGCCAGCAGTACCCCGGACGGACTAGCGGGATGGGGCACAGATACGCAGTATTTT. This sequence encodes CASSTPDGLAGWGTDTQYF.

This chain links TRBV30 with TRBJ1-1, with a weak D call TRBD1 (5 bases). Germline assignment: CDR1 GTSNPN and CDR2 SVGIG (reference sequence). V was shortened by 5 bases and J by 2 bases, with 12 bases between the two germline ends. This CDR3 comprises 13 residues. CDR3 sequence reads: CAWGSTVNTEAFF. The CDR3 coding sequence is TGTGCCTGGGGTTCGACAGTAAACACTGAAGCTTTCTTT.

The chain couples TRBV24-1 to TRBJ2-3; D not resolved. Trimming left V 3 bases short and J 9 bases short, with 15 bases between. The CDR3 has 14 amino acids. Germline V gives CDR1 KGHDR, CDR2 SFDVKD. The CDR3 spells CATSDTEKDRTQYF. The CDR3 coding sequence is TGTGCCACCAGTGATACGGAGAAGGATAGAACGCAGTATTTT.

The J gene is TRBJ2-5, the V gene TRBV12-3 or TRBV12-4; D tentatively reads TRBD1 or TRBD2 (5 bases each). Trimming stripped 6 bases from V and 13 bases from J, with 18 bases between. The CDR3 has 12 residues. The CDR3 here is CASSQTPGRSYF. The CDR3 DNA sequence: TGTGCCAGCAGCCAAACGCCGGGACGCTCGTACTTC.

This clonotype was picked up a small number of times. The CDR3 DNA sequence: TGTGCCAGCAGTGGTTTGGAGCCGCAGTATTTT. Translating gives CASSGLEPQYF. The chain combines TRBV12-3 or TRBV12-4 with TRBJ2-3; D gene unclear. The ends were cut back, 5 bases at V and 10 bases at J, with 10 bases in the middle. The CDR3 covers 11 residues.

The V call is TRBV3-1, the J call TRBJ1-1; 7 nucleotides match TRBD1. After removal of 0 bases from V and 5 bases from J, the junction contained 3 bases not matched to a gene. From germline, CDR1 is LGHDT and CDR2 YNNKEL (reference sequence). The length of the CDR3 is 14 residues. CDR3 bases: TGTGCCAGCAGCCAAGACTTCAGGGGGACTGAAGCTTTCTTT. This codes for CASSQDFRGTEAFF.

This clonotype has only one observation. The chain couples TRBV5-6 to TRBJ2-7; maybe TRBD2 (5 bases). Germline V gene data show CDR1 as SGHDT and CDR2 as YYEEEE. The germline V and J ends were trimmed by 3 bases and 2 bases, with 9 bases remaining between them. The CDR3 extends over 13 amino acids. CDR3 nucleotide sequence: TGTGCCAGCAGCTCGACGGGGACCTACGAGCAGTACGTC. This codes for CASSSTGTYEQYV.

This rearrangement joins TRBV10-3 to TRBJ2-2; 11 nucleotides agree with TRBD2. From germline, CDR1 is ENHRY and CDR2 SYGVKD. The V segment lost 10 bases and the J segment 5 bases; nucleotides outside the gene matches: 15. The CDR3 covers 17 residues. The CDR3 DNA reads TGTGCCACCCGGCGATTTAGCGGGAGGGCCCCAACCGGGGAGCTGTTTTTT. This encodes CATRRFSGRAPTGELFF.

V gene TRBV5-4 combines with J gene TRBJ2-7; 8 nucleotides agree with TRBD2. The CDR3 is made up of 15 amino acids. Trimming took 0 bases from V and 6 from J; bases not matched to a gene: 8. Germline assignment: CDR1 SGHNT and CDR2 YYREEE (reference sequence). The CDR3 loop reads CASSLAAGGLSEQYF. In nucleotides, the CDR3 is TGTGCCAGCAGCTTGGCGGCGGGGGGCCTCTCCGAGCAGTACTTC.

The chain carries TRBV27 and TRBJ1-2; D gene ambiguous. The germline V and J ends were trimmed by 2 bases and 1 base, with 11 bases remaining between them. The CDR3 is 15 residues long. Per the germline V gene, CDR1 is MNHEY and CDR2 is SMNVEV (reference sequence). Written as DNA, the CDR3 is TGTGCCAGCAGTTTAGGCGGACTGCGTAACTATGGCTACACCTTC. Its translation is CASSLGGLRNYGYTF.

This chain joins TRBV29-1 and TRBJ1-1; no definite D call. The ends were cut back, 6 bases at V and 1 base at J, with 12 bases in the middle. CDR3 size: 13 residues. From germline, CDR1 is SQVTM and CDR2 ANQGSEA. This chain's CDR3 is CSVPGKANTEAFF. The CDR3 DNA sequence: TGCAGCGTCCCCGGGAAGGCGAACACTGAAGCTTTCTTT.

This chain joins TRBV29-1 and TRBJ2-3; tentatively, D is TRBD1 (7 bases). V dropped 6 bases and J dropped 2 bases, with 18 bases sitting between them. CDR3 length equals 15 residues. CDR1 is SQVTM, CDR2 ANQGSEA, per germline. Written as DNA, the CDR3 is TGCAGCGTCGATCCCAGGGGGGATGACACAGATACGCAGTATTTT. Protein product: CSVDPRGDDTDTQYF.

V gene TRBV6-1 combines with J gene TRBJ2-7; tentative D call: TRBD2 (6 bases). The V gene lost 8 bases and the J gene lost 0 bases, with 8 bases spanning the gap. CDR1 MNHNS and CDR2 SASEGT come from the germline V gene. The CDR3 contains 12 residues. CDR3: CASETSSYEQYV. The CDR3 nucleotides read TGTGCCAGCGAGACTAGCTCCTACGAGCAGTACGTC.

This clonotype showed up just a few times. This chain links TRBV20-1 with TRBJ1-2; 7 bases line up with TRBD1. The germline V gene encodes CDR1 DFQATT and CDR2 SNEGSKA (reference sequence). After removal of 4 bases from V and 8 bases from J, the junction contained 10 bases not matched to a gene. The CDR3 consists of 13 residues. The CDR3 is CSATYRGSDGYTF. The CDR3 DNA follows: TGCAGTGCTACTTACAGGGGATCGGACGGCTACACCTTC.

This clonotype was seen more than once but under ten times. V gene TRBV5-1 combines with J gene TRBJ2-5, with 7 nucleotides matching TRBD2. This CDR3 comprises 14 residues. Germline assignment: CDR1 SGHRS and CDR2 YFSETQ. The V and J ends lost 5 bases and 5 bases, in that order; junction bases with no gene match: 9. This chain's CDR3 is CASSLKGGVETQYF. The CDR3 DNA is TGCGCCAGCAGTTTGAAGGGAGGGGTCGAGACCCAGTACTTC.

The chain is built from TRBV7-2 and TRBJ1-5; D call uncertain. This CDR3 spans 12 amino acids. V was clipped by 1 base and J by 7 bases, with 5 bases between them. The germline gives CDR1 SGHTA, CDR2 FQGNSA. CDR3: CASSLGPQPQHF. The CDR3 DNA sequence: TGTGCCAGCAGCTTAGGTCCCCAGCCCCAGCATTTT.

This sequence joins TRBV5-8 and TRBJ2-2; D could derive from TRBD1 or TRBD2 (5 bases each). CDR1 is SGHTS and CDR2 is YDEGEE in the germline V gene. V shed 0 bases and J shed 6 bases, with 12 bases lying between them. This CDR3 comprises 15 residues. The chain's CDR3 is CASSLGGTLAGELFF. The CDR3, as DNA: TGTGCCAGCAGCTTGGGGGGGACCCTGGCCGGGGAGCTGTTTTTT. Full variable domain (outside the CDR3, taken from reference TRBV5-8 and TRBJ2-2): EAGVTQSPTHLIKTRGQQATLRCSPISGHTSVYWYQQALGLGLQFLLWYDEGEERNRGNFPPRFSGRQFPNYSSELNVNALELEDSALYLCASSLGGTLAGELFFGEGSRLTVL.

This sequence joins TRBV18 and TRBJ1-5; possible D gene TRBD1, 5 bases. Trimming pared 4 bases from V and 9 bases from J, leaving 19 bases between. The germline CDR1 and CDR2 sequences are KGHSH and LQKENI. The length of the CDR3 is 15 residues. The CDR3 sequence: CASSQDGGVGSPQHF. CDR3 nucleotides: TGTGCCAGCTCACAGGACGGGGGAGTGGGATCGCCCCAGCATTTT.

The chain employs TRBV5-1 and TRBJ1-1, with D unresolved. The V end lost 1 base, the J end lost 4 bases, and 8 bases lay between the germline ends. CDR1 and CDR2 (germline): SGHRS, YFSETQ. The CDR3 runs to 13 residues. The CDR3 nucleotides read TGCGCCAGCAGCTTGAATTTAGTCACTGAAGCTTTCTTT. As protein: CASSLNLVTEAFF.

As concerns this clonotype: A clone one base away is much larger, so this may be a read error. This sequence joins TRBV29-1 and TRBJ2-3; D uncertain. V lost 8 bases to trimming and J lost 0 bases, with 6 bases between them. CDR1 SQVTM and CDR2 ANQGSEA come from the germline V gene. The CDR3 is made up of 11 amino acids. Written as DNA, the CDR3 is TGCAGCCTGGGCAGCACAGATACGCAGTATTTT. Its protein product is CSLGSTDTQYF.

This rearrangement joins TRBV7-9 to TRBJ2-7; 10 bases agree with TRBD2. The CDR3 is 17 amino acids. V lost 5 bases and J lost 0; bases outside the gene matches: 10. Germline CDR1 reads SEHNR; CDR2 reads FQNEAQ (reference sequence). CDR3 bases: TGTGCCAGCAGCCCACGGACTAGCGGTTTTAGCTCCTACGAGCAGTACGTC. Translating it yields CASSPRTSGFSSYEQYV.

The chain has TRBV5-5 and TRBJ1-5; 11 bases align to TRBD1. V lost 6 bases to trimming and J lost 5 bases; unmatched junction nucleotides: 10. The CDR3 length is 16 residues. Per germline, CDR1 SGHKS and CDR2 YYEKEE (reference sequence). The CDR3: CASTPGGTGGYQPQHF. DNA of the CDR3: TGTGCCAGCACACCGGGTGGGACAGGGGGTTATCAGCCCCAGCATTTT.

There are a few counts of this clonotype. The rearrangement uses TRBV29-1 and TRBJ2-5, with 7 bases identical to TRBD2. This CDR3 has 13 residues. Unmatched junction bases numbered 8, after V lost 6 bases and J lost 4 bases. Germline V gene lookup returns CDR1 SQVTM and CDR2 ANQGSEA. The CDR3 sequence: CSVHWTSPETQYF. The CDR3 nucleotides are TGCAGCGTCCACTGGACTAGTCCAGAGACCCAGTACTTC.

This clonotype showed up just a few times. The rearrangement links TRBV4-2 to TRBJ2-7; 12 bases align to TRBD1. The CDR3 covers 15 residues. The junction had 8 bases not matched to a gene; V was cut back by 4 bases and J by 7 bases. The germline CDR1 and CDR2 sequences are LGHNA and YNFKEQ. The CDR3: CASSRPGQGAGEQYF. Written as DNA, the CDR3 is TGTGCCAGCAGCCGGCCGGGACAGGGGGCGGGAGAGCAGTACTTC.

The CDR3 DNA reads as TGTGCCAGCAGCCTGGACGAGAATAATTCACCCCTCCACTTT. Its translation is CASSLDENNSPLHF. The chain recombines TRBV6-1 with TRBJ1-6; no firm D call. Trimming stripped 6 bases from V and 5 bases from J, with 11 bases between. The CDR3 contains 14 residues. The germline gives CDR1 MNHNS, CDR2 SASEGT.

The chain employs TRBV7-2 and TRBJ2-2, with TRBD1 matching 7 bases. The ends lost 5 bases at V and 4 bases at J; junction bases unmatched: 7. The CDR3 totals 15 residues. Looked up from germline, CDR1 is SGHTA and CDR2 is FQGNSA. This CDR3 is CASSPRQGSTGELFF. The CDR3, as DNA: TGTGCCAGCAGCCCTAGACAGGGAAGCACCGGGGAGCTGTTTTTT.